Following are 24 T cell receptor beta chains from one sample sequenced in a study of blood T cell repertoires in COVID-19. Assay used: immunoSEQ multiplex PCR; TCRdb lists only in-frame clones, some missing. The sample includes hundreds of thousands of clones, 75% to 90% of them seen just once. The sample was peripheral blood. The origin of the receptors is a man aged 55 to 70 who had recovered from COVID-19.

J is TRBJ1-1 and V is TRBV11-2; D remains ambiguous. Deletions cut 3 bases from V and 5 bases from J, with 7 bases between. The CDR3 is 12 residues long. Germline V CDR1 and CDR2: SGHAT, FQNNGV. In nucleotides, the CDR3 is TGTGCCAGCAGCTTTGAGGGAACTGAAGCTTTCTTT. Amino acids: CASSFEGTEAFF.

This chain uses TRBV18 with TRBJ1-2; possible D gene TRBD1, 6 bases. In germline, CDR1 is KGHSH, CDR2 LQKENI. Trimming took off 5 bases at V and 5 bases at J, with 18 bases between the two ends. This CDR3 contains 15 residues. The DNA for the CDR3 is TGTGCCAGCTCATCAAACAGGGAAGGTGGTTATGGCTACACCTTC. Its translation: CASSSNREGGYGYTF.

This chain uses TRBV29-1 with TRBJ2-1, with TRBD1 matching 9 bases. The V gene's germline CDR1 is SQVTM and CDR2 ANQGSEA. V shed 6 bases, J shed 6 bases, and the junction held 12 bases outside the gene matches. The CDR3 loop spans 15 amino acids. The CDR3 DNA reads as TGCAGCGTCACGCCACCGGGACAGGGATTCAATGAGCAGTTCTTC. Translated, it gives CSVTPPGQGFNEQFF.

This clone appeared once. The chain is built from TRBV18 and TRBJ2-3; 7 positions match TRBD1. The CDR3 is 17 amino acids. V lost 2 bases and J lost 0; bases outside the gene matches: 8. In germline, CDR1 is KGHSH, CDR2 LQKENI. DNA of the CDR3: TGTGCCAGCTCACCAAGGGACAGACTATCTAGCACAGATACGCAGTATTTT. This encodes CASSPRDRLSSTDTQYF.

This clone came up once. This chain joins TRBV6-5 and TRBJ2-7; 7 positions match TRBD1. The V and J ends lost 2 bases and 5 bases, in that order; junction bases with no gene match: 6. Germline CDR1 reads MNHEY; CDR2 reads SVGAGI. This CDR3 spans 14 amino acids. The CDR3: CASSYPTGSHEQYF. DNA for the CDR3: TGTGCCAGCAGTTACCCGACAGGGAGTCACGAGCAGTACTTC.

The chain couples TRBV2 to TRBJ1-3, with D perhaps TRBD1 (5 bases). With 5 bases removed from V and 1 base from J, the gap between germline ends came to 9 bases. CDR1 and CDR2 from the germline V gene are SNHLY and FYNNEI. CDR3 length equals 14 residues. The CDR3 coding sequence is TGTGCCAGCAGTTGGGACTGGTCTGGAAACACCATATATTTT. Protein product: CASSWDWSGNTIYF.

This rearrangement joins TRBV7-9 to TRBJ1-2; D is perhaps TRBD1 (5 bases). V dropped 5 bases and J dropped 2 bases, with 21 bases sitting between them. The CDR3 has 17 amino acids. CDR1 and CDR2 from the germline V gene are SEHNR and FQNEAQ (reference sequence). The CDR3 DNA follows: TGTGCCAGCAGCCCTATCTCCCCCCGACAGCTGAACTATGGCTACACCTTC. Its protein product is CASSPISPRQLNYGYTF.

The chain recombines TRBV4-1 with TRBJ1-1; D is possibly TRBD1 (5 bases). Germline CDR1 MGHRA, CDR2 YSYEKL. V lost 1 base and J lost 1, with 13 bases in between. The CDR3 consists of 16 residues. The CDR3 spells CASSQGRALKNTEAFF. In nucleotides, the CDR3 is TGCGCCAGCAGCCAAGGCAGGGCTCTAAAGAACACTGAAGCTTTCTTT.

The gene calls are TRBV18 and TRBJ1-1; no definite D call. Germline V lookup: CDR1 KGHSH, CDR2 LQKENI. This CDR3 region has 13 residues. V was clipped by 0 bases and J by 6 bases, with 8 bases between them. This CDR3 is CASSPPPGAEAFF. The CDR3 DNA reads as TGTGCCAGCTCACCACCGCCCGGGGCTGAAGCTTTCTTT.

Remarks on this clone: The germline gene is not matched at one end of the junction; a read error may be the cause. CDR3 bases: TGCGCCAGCAGTTTGGGTCTGATGGCCACTGAAGCTTTCTTT. This sequence encodes CASSLGLMATEAFF. The chain has TRBV5-1 and TRBJ1-1; D gene uncertain. CDR1 is SGHRS, CDR2 YFSETQ, per germline. CDR3 length: 14 residues.

This clone appeared once. This chain joins TRBV7-2 and TRBJ2-3; unclear D gene. The CDR3 sequence is 13 residues long. Trimming stripped 4 bases from V and 2 bases from J, with 7 bases between. Per germline, CDR1 SGHTA and CDR2 FQGNSA. CDR3 residues: CASSWSPTDTQYF. The CDR3 nucleotides are TGTGCCAGCAGCTGGAGTCCCACAGATACGCAGTATTTT.

The sample holds one count of this clone. J is TRBJ2-1 and V is TRBV11-2; D gene ambiguous. CDR3 size: 16 residues. Germline V gene sequence: CDR1 SGHAT, CDR2 FQNNGV. V lost 0 bases and J lost 0, with 9 bases in between. CDR3 sequence: CASSLDLVSSYNEQFF. For the CDR3, the DNA is TGTGCCAGCAGCTTAGATCTCGTGAGCTCCTACAATGAGCAGTTCTTC.

The chain has TRBV3-1 (or the pseudogene TRBV3-2) and TRBJ1-4; D remains unclear. Germline loops: CDR1 LGHDT, CDR2 YNNKEL (reference sequence). The ends were cut back, 7 bases at V and 8 bases at J, with 11 bases in the middle. The CDR3 is made up of 12 amino acids. This chain's CDR3 is CASTSPGEKLFF. The CDR3 bases are TGTGCCAGCACCTCCCCGGGGGAAAAACTGTTTTTT.

Only one count was recorded for this clone. The chain carries TRBV15 and TRBJ1-2; D is unresolved. Trimming took 6 bases from V and 1 from J, leaving 15 bases between them. Germline-derived CDR1 and CDR2 are LNHNV and YYDKDF (reference sequence). CDR3 length equals 15 residues. Written as DNA, the CDR3 is TGTGCCACCAGGGGCCCTGGGCAGTTTAACTATGGCTACACCTTC. Its translation: CATRGPGQFNYGYTF.

As DNA, the CDR3 is TGTGCCAGCAGCTCCATATCAAGAGGCGAGACCCAGTACTTC. Residues: CASSSISRGETQYF. The rearrangement joins TRBV7-2 to TRBJ2-5, with no clear D. Germline values: CDR1 SGHTA, CDR2 FQGNSA. V lost 4 bases and J 5 bases, leaving 14 bases between the germline ends. The CDR3 sequence is 14 residues long.

The V call is TRBV12-5, the J call TRBJ2-3; 8 nucleotides line up with TRBD2. The CDR3 contains 14 residues. V dropped 5 bases and J dropped 4; count of bases not matched to a gene: 5. CDR1 LGHNT and CDR2 FRNRAP come from the germline V gene. CDR3 loop: CASGTRGGADTQYF. The CDR3 DNA sequence: TGTGCTAGTGGTACCCGGGGGGGCGCAGATACGCAGTATTTT.

This sequence joins TRBV11-3 and TRBJ2-4, with D maybe TRBD1 (6 bases). This CDR3 has 13 amino acids. Per germline, CDR1 SGHNT and CDR2 YENEEA. V was shortened by 4 bases and J by 13 bases, with 17 bases between the two germline ends. The CDR3 coding sequence is TGTGCCAGCAGCTCGGTCACAGGGTCCGTGCAGTACTTC. Translation gives CASSSVTGSVQYF.

The rearrangement joins TRBV5-1 to TRBJ2-5; 8 nucleotides agree with TRBD1. In germline, CDR1 is SGHRS, CDR2 YFSETQ. This CDR3 is 15 amino acids long. The V and J ends lost 4 bases and 2 bases, in that order; junction bases with no gene match: 7. The CDR3 sequence is CASSPRDRRQETQYF. The CDR3 nucleotides are TGCGCCAGCAGCCCCCGGGACAGGAGACAAGAGACCCAGTACTTC.

This rearrangement joins TRBV6-5 to TRBJ1-2, with a weak D call TRBD1 (5 bases). The CDR3 loop spans 15 amino acids. The germline gives CDR1 MNHEY, CDR2 SVGAGI. V lost 6 bases and J lost 5, with 19 bases in between. The CDR3 DNA reads as TGTGCCAGCAGCCCCGGGCAGGGTGTAAATTATGGCTACACCTTC. Translation: CASSPGQGVNYGYTF.

The chain combines TRBV18 with TRBJ2-7; TRBD2 matches at 11 bases. Unmatched junction bases numbered 7, after V lost 3 bases and J lost 3 bases. Germline V gene data show CDR1 as KGHSH and CDR2 as LQKENI. The CDR3 is 16 amino acids. The CDR3 bases are TGTGCCAGCTCACCCTCCGGGACTAGCGGAAACTACGAGCAGTACTTC. It translates to CASSPSGTSGNYEQYF.

This clone was seen more than once but under ten times. This chain connects TRBV6-5 to TRBJ1-5; weak D call: TRBD1 (5 bases). Looked up from germline, CDR1 is MNHEY and CDR2 is SVGAGI. Trimming pared 6 bases from V and 5 bases from J, leaving 14 bases between. The CDR3 consists of 14 residues. The CDR3 DNA reads as TGTGCCAGCAGCCCGAGGGGAGGATATCAGCCCCAGCATTTT. Amino acids: CASSPRGGYQPQHF.

The V call is TRBV19, the J call TRBJ1-5, with D possibly matching TRBD1 (5 bases). Trimming stripped 7 bases from V and 0 bases from J, with 10 bases between. The CDR3 runs 14 residues. Germline CDR1 LNHDA, CDR2 SQIVND (reference sequence). As DNA, the CDR3 is TGTGCCAGTAACCGACAGAGTAGCAATCAGCCCCAGCATTTT. Encoded protein: CASNRQSSNQPQHF.

This clone came up once. V gene TRBV7-6 combines with J gene TRBJ2-6, with D possibly TRBD1 on 6 matching bases. This CDR3 has 16 amino acids. V lost 5 bases and J 2 bases, leaving 13 bases between the germline ends. Looked up from germline, CDR1 is SGHVS and CDR2 is FNYEAQ. CDR3 DNA: TGTGCCAGCAGCGGACGAAACAGGGCTGGGGCCAACGTCCTGACTTTC. Its translation: CASSGRNRAGANVLTF.

The rearrangement uses TRBV12-5 and TRBJ2-5; D perhaps matches TRBD2 (5 bases). The CDR3 extends over 11 amino acids. Trimming shortened V by 6 bases and J by 5 bases, and 7 bases separated the two germline ends. CDR1 is LGHNT, CDR2 FRNRAP, per germline. The CDR3 loop is CASGTGETQYF. The CDR3 DNA reads as TGTGCTAGTGGCACGGGGGAGACCCAGTACTTC.